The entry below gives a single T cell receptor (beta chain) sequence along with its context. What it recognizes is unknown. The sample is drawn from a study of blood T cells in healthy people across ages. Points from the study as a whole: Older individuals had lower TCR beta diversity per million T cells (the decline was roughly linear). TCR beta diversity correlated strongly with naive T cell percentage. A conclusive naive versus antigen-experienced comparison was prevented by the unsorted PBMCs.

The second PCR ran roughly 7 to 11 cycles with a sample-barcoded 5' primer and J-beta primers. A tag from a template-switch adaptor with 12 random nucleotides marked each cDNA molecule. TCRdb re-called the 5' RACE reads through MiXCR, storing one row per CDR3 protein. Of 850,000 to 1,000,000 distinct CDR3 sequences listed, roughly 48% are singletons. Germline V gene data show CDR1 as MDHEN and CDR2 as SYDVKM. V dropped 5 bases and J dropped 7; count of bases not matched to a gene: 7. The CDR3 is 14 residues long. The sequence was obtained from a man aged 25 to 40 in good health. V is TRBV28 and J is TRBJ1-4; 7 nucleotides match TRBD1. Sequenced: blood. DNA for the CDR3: TGTGCCAGCAGTCGAGGGGGCGCGAGTGAAAAACTGTTTTTT. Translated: CASSRGGASEKLFF.